These T cell receptor beta chains were read from a single sample in a study of blood T cell repertoires in COVID-19. Profiling relied on immunoSEQ multiplex PCR, and the TCRdb table lists in-frame clones only, not all of them. Found here are around 200,000 clones, around nine tenths of them singletons; the top ten hold around 0.88%. Source material: peripheral blood. Receptors were obtained from a woman between 18 and 30 years old who had recovered from COVID-19. Both conserved end residues are part of each CDR3. Each record gives: CDR3 DNA, CDR3 protein, clone size, V gene, J gene, D gene. A D gene is named only where the DNA matches it firmly. Not all rows give a size; the values are once, few, many and, for expanded clones, a class.

cdr3_nt: TGTGCCAGCAGCGAGGCGAGTAGCAATCAGCCCCAGCATTTT
cdr3_aa: CASSEASSNQPQHF
clone_size: .
v_call: TRBV5-4
j_call: TRBJ1-5
d_call: .

cdr3_nt: TGTGCCAGCAGCTTAGCGGGACTAGCCCTCACAGATACGCAGTATTTT
cdr3_aa: CASSLAGLALTDTQYF
clone_size: .
v_call: TRBV7-2
j_call: TRBJ2-3
d_call: TRBD2

cdr3_nt: TGTGCCAGCAGCACTCGGACAGCCTTCTATGGCTACACCTTC
cdr3_aa: CASSTRTAFYGYTF
clone_size: few
v_call: TRBV7-9
j_call: TRBJ1-2
d_call: .

cdr3_nt: TGTGCCAGCAGCTCGCTAGGACAGGGGGTGACTGAAGCTTTCTTT
cdr3_aa: CASSSLGQGVTEAFF
clone_size: .
v_call: TRBV7-8
j_call: TRBJ1-1
d_call: TRBD1

cdr3_nt: TGTGCCAGCAGTGACCTGGGACAGGTTACTCAGCCCCAGCATTTT
cdr3_aa: CASSDLGQVTQPQHF
clone_size: .
v_call: TRBV6-1
j_call: TRBJ1-5
d_call: TRBD1

cdr3_nt: TGTGCCAGCAGTGAATATGAAGCGGGGCCCCAAGAGACCCAGTACTTC
cdr3_aa: CASSEYEAGPQETQYF
clone_size: .
v_call: TRBV2
j_call: TRBJ2-5
d_call: TRBD2

cdr3_nt: TGTGCCACCAGTGATTTCACAGGACATGGCTACACCTTC
cdr3_aa: CATSDFTGHGYTF
clone_size: once
v_call: TRBV24-1
j_call: TRBJ1-2
d_call: .

cdr3_nt: TGTGCCAGCAGCGTAGCTACCGGGGGAGGAAACATTCAGTACTTC
cdr3_aa: CASSVATGGGNIQYF
clone_size: .
v_call: TRBV9
j_call: TRBJ2-4
d_call: .

cdr3_nt: TGTGCCAGCAGTGATCCGGGGGGGAAGAATGAAAAACTGTTTTTT
cdr3_aa: CASSDPGGKNEKLFF
clone_size: .
v_call: TRBV2
j_call: TRBJ1-4
d_call: .

cdr3_nt: TGTGCCACCAGTGATTCTGGGACAGGGGGTTTAGAGACCCAGTACTTC
cdr3_aa: CATSDSGTGGLETQYF
clone_size: .
v_call: TRBV24-1
j_call: TRBJ2-5
d_call: TRBD1

cdr3_nt: TGTGCTAGTAGGGGTGCTTCCACTGAAGCTTTCTTT
cdr3_aa: CASRGASTEAFF
clone_size: .
v_call: TRBV12-5
j_call: TRBJ1-1
d_call: .

cdr3_nt: TGTGCCAGCAGCTTAGGCAGGGGGCCATCTGGGGCCAACGTCCTGACTTTC
cdr3_aa: CASSLGRGPSGANVLTF
clone_size: few
v_call: TRBV7-9
j_call: TRBJ2-6
d_call: TRBD1

cdr3_nt: TGTGCCAGCAGCCCCGTTGGAGCTAGCGGTTCCCAGGGGGGGGAGCTGTTTTTT
cdr3_aa: CASSPVGASGSQGGELFF
clone_size: .
v_call: TRBV7-6
j_call: TRBJ2-2
d_call: .

cdr3_nt: TGCGCCAGCAGCCTATCACAGGGGGCGACGCCCCAAAATATGCTGTTTTTT
cdr3_aa: CASSLSQGATPQNMLFF
clone_size: .
v_call: TRBV4-1
j_call: TRBJ1-4
d_call: TRBD1

cdr3_nt: TGTGCCAGCAGACAACCGGGACAGGGGATTAAAAACATTCAGTACTTC
cdr3_aa: CASRQPGQGIKNIQYF
clone_size: .
v_call: TRBV27
j_call: TRBJ2-4
d_call: TRBD1

cdr3_nt: TGTGCCAGCAGCCAAGACCTACTGAACACTGAAGCTTTCTTT
cdr3_aa: CASSQDLLNTEAFF
clone_size: few
v_call: TRBV14
j_call: TRBJ1-1
d_call: .

cdr3_nt: TGTGCCAGCTCACCACCTTCCGGGAGAGCGAACACCGGGGAGCTGTTTTTT
cdr3_aa: CASSPPSGRANTGELFF
clone_size: .
v_call: TRBV18
j_call: TRBJ2-2
d_call: .

cdr3_nt: TGTGCCAGTAGGGGACTAGGGCGGGAGACCCAGTACTTC
cdr3_aa: CASRGLGRETQYF
clone_size: .
v_call: TRBV19
j_call: TRBJ2-5
d_call: TRBD2

cdr3_nt: TGTGCCAGCAGTGCTTTGGGCCGGGACAGGGGATCTTCACCCCTCCACTTT
cdr3_aa: CASSALGRDRGSSPLHF
clone_size: .
v_call: TRBV2
j_call: TRBJ1-6
d_call: TRBD1

cdr3_nt: TGTGCCAGCAGCGTAGCGGCTAGCGGGGGCGGAAACAATGAGCAGTTCTTC
cdr3_aa: CASSVAASGGGNNEQFF
clone_size: .
v_call: TRBV9
j_call: TRBJ2-1
d_call: TRBD2

cdr3_nt: TGTGCCAGCACCGCAACCACGGGGGGTCTCACAGATACGCAGTATTTT
cdr3_aa: CASTATTGGLTDTQYF
clone_size: .
v_call: TRBV3-1/TRBV3-2
j_call: TRBJ2-3
d_call: TRBD2

cdr3_nt: TGCAGCGTTGATATGGGGGGCACTGAAGCTTTCTTT
cdr3_aa: CSVDMGGTEAFF
clone_size: .
v_call: TRBV29-1
j_call: TRBJ1-1
d_call: .

cdr3_nt: TGTGCCAGCACCCAGTGGGGCAGTTCAAATTCACCCCTCCACTTT
cdr3_aa: CASTQWGSSNSPLHF
clone_size: .
v_call: TRBV27
j_call: TRBJ1-6
d_call: .

cdr3_nt: TGTGCCAGCAGTTCGGGCCCGAGCCGGGGACTCAAACAAGAGACCCAGTACTTC
cdr3_aa: CASSSGPSRGLKQETQYF
clone_size: .
v_call: TRBV27
j_call: TRBJ2-5
d_call: .

cdr3_nt: TGTGCCAGCAGACGACGCCTAGCGGCCACAGATACGCAGTATTTT
cdr3_aa: CASRRRLAATDTQYF
clone_size: .
v_call: TRBV5-6
j_call: TRBJ2-3
d_call: TRBD2

cdr3_nt: TGTGCCAGCAGCTTATTGGTTTCGCGGGACCATCAACGGAATGAGCAGTTCTTC
cdr3_aa: CASSLLVSRDHQRNEQFF
clone_size: .
v_call: TRBV11-2
j_call: TRBJ2-1
d_call: .

cdr3_nt: TGTGCCAGCAGTGAGCAGACAGGACAAGCTTTCTTT
cdr3_aa: CASSEQTGQAFF
clone_size: .
v_call: TRBV2
j_call: TRBJ1-1
d_call: .

cdr3_nt: TGTGCCAGCAGCTATCGACAGGGCTCTAACTATGGCTACACCTTC
cdr3_aa: CASSYRQGSNYGYTF
clone_size: .
v_call: TRBV14
j_call: TRBJ1-2
d_call: TRBD1

cdr3_nt: TGTGCCACCAGTGATTTTAGCGGGAGAGAGGAAGACAATGAGCAGTTCTTC
cdr3_aa: CATSDFSGREEDNEQFF
clone_size: .
v_call: TRBV24-1
j_call: TRBJ2-1
d_call: TRBD2

cdr3_nt: TGCGCCAGCAGCCAAGATACCCAGGGGGTCGGAAACACCATATATTTT
cdr3_aa: CASSQDTQGVGNTIYF
clone_size: .
v_call: TRBV4-3
j_call: TRBJ1-3
d_call: TRBD1

cdr3_nt: TGTGCCAGCAGCTTGGGGACAGCGAGAACAGATACGCAGTATTTT
cdr3_aa: CASSLGTARTDTQYF
clone_size: .
v_call: TRBV5-6
j_call: TRBJ2-3
d_call: .

cdr3_nt: TGTGCCAGCAGTTACTCGGGGCAGCACACTAACTATGGCTACACCTTC
cdr3_aa: CASSYSGQHTNYGYTF
clone_size: .
v_call: TRBV6-5
j_call: TRBJ1-2
d_call: .

cdr3_nt: TGTGCCAGCAGCTCACTTAAGACCTACGAGCAGTACTTC
cdr3_aa: CASSSLKTYEQYF
clone_size: .
v_call: TRBV7-8
j_call: TRBJ2-7
d_call: .

cdr3_nt: TGTGCCAGCAGCCTACAAGAGACCCAGTACTTC
cdr3_aa: CASSLQETQYF
clone_size: .
v_call: TRBV12-3/TRBV12-4
j_call: TRBJ2-5
d_call: .

cdr3_nt: TGTGCCAGCAGCCGCGACTTTAGCTCCTACAATGAGCAGTTCTTC
cdr3_aa: CASSRDFSSYNEQFF
clone_size: .
v_call: TRBV7-6
j_call: TRBJ2-1
d_call: .

cdr3_nt: TGTGCCAGCAGTGGGACTAGCGGGGGGGATGTACATACGCAGTATTTT
cdr3_aa: CASSGTSGGDVHTQYF
clone_size: .
v_call: TRBV2
j_call: TRBJ2-3
d_call: TRBD2

cdr3_nt: TGTGCCAGCAGCTCCACGGGGACTAGCGGGGACAATGAGCAGTTCTTC
cdr3_aa: CASSSTGTSGDNEQFF
clone_size: once
v_call: TRBV7-3
j_call: TRBJ2-1
d_call: TRBD2

cdr3_nt: TGTGCCAGCAGCTCTGGACTACCCCCTGGCACAGATACGCAGTATTTT
cdr3_aa: CASSSGLPPGTDTQYF
clone_size: .
v_call: TRBV7-3
j_call: TRBJ2-3
d_call: .

cdr3_nt: TGTGCCAGCAGCCTGGTGGGGACAGGGGGCCGGGGGGCTTTCTTT
cdr3_aa: CASSLVGTGGRGAFF
clone_size: .
v_call: TRBV3-1/TRBV3-2
j_call: TRBJ1-1
d_call: TRBD1

cdr3_nt: TGCGCCAGCAGCATGAGGCAGGGGGCCAGGGAGACCCAGTACTTC
cdr3_aa: CASSMRQGARETQYF
clone_size: many
v_call: TRBV5-1
j_call: TRBJ2-5
d_call: TRBD1

cdr3_nt: TGTGCCAGCAGTGAATTTTCGCCTAGCGGGCTACCTGGTGAGCAGTTCTTC
cdr3_aa: CASSEFSPSGLPGEQFF
clone_size: .
v_call: TRBV25-1
j_call: TRBJ2-1
d_call: TRBD2

cdr3_nt: TGTGCCAGCAGCTTAGCCCACCGACAGGTTGTTTACGAGCAGTACTTC
cdr3_aa: CASSLAHRQVVYEQYF
clone_size: .
v_call: TRBV11-3
j_call: TRBJ2-7
d_call: .

cdr3_nt: TGCAGCGCCGACAAGAACACCGGGGAGCTGTTTTTT
cdr3_aa: CSADKNTGELFF
clone_size: .
v_call: TRBV29-1
j_call: TRBJ2-2
d_call: .

cdr3_nt: TGTGCCAGCCAGGGTGCCTCCTACAATGAGCAGTTCTTC
cdr3_aa: CASQGASYNEQFF
clone_size: .
v_call: TRBV27
j_call: TRBJ2-1
d_call: .

cdr3_nt: TGTGCCAGCAGCCAACCCCCTGGACTAGCCCCCGGGGAGCTGTTTTTT
cdr3_aa: CASSQPPGLAPGELFF
clone_size: .
v_call: TRBV3-1/TRBV3-2
j_call: TRBJ2-2
d_call: TRBD2

cdr3_nt: TGCGCCAGCAGCTTGGGGGCAGAATCAAATGAGCAGTTCTTC
cdr3_aa: CASSLGAESNEQFF
clone_size: .
v_call: TRBV5-1
j_call: TRBJ2-1
d_call: .

cdr3_nt: TGCGCCAGCAGCTTGGTTACGGGCTCCTACGAGCAGTACTTC
cdr3_aa: CASSLVTGSYEQYF
clone_size: once
v_call: TRBV5-1
j_call: TRBJ2-7
d_call: .

cdr3_nt: TGTGCCAGCAGCGCCGGACTAGCGGGGGGCACCTACGAGCAGTACTTC
cdr3_aa: CASSAGLAGGTYEQYF
clone_size: .
v_call: TRBV9
j_call: TRBJ2-7
d_call: TRBD2

cdr3_nt: TGTGCCAGCAAAAGAAATTCTGCGGGGGGTGGCGAGCAGTACTTC
cdr3_aa: CASKRNSAGGGEQYF
clone_size: .
v_call: TRBV6-5
j_call: TRBJ2-7
d_call: TRBD2